Listed below are T cell receptor beta chains from one sample, sequenced in a study of blood T cell repertoires in COVID-19. Sequencing used immunoSEQ multiplex PCR; TCRdb keeps in-frame clones, though not all of them. This repertoire shows 150,000 to 190,000 clones, around 84% found once; its top ten account for around 7.7%. The sequencing sample was made of PBMCs or T cells enriched from blood (not recorded which). The receptors derive from a man over 45 who had recovered from COVID-19. Both conserved end residues are part of each CDR3. Fields, in order: D gene, J gene, clone size, V gene, CDR3 DNA, CDR3 protein. The D gene is left open where the match is weak. Clone size is stated in some rows and not others, as once, few, many or a class when expanded.

>TRBD2|TRBJ2-3|NA|TRBV9
TGTGCCAGCAGCGTAGTGGCCCGGGAGGGTATGGATACGCAGTATTTT
CASSVVAREGMDTQYF
>TRBD1|TRBJ1-5|NA|TRBV4-2
TGTGCCAGCAGCCCCGAGGGGGCAGCCGATCAGCCCCAGCATTTT
CASSPEGAADQPQHF
>TRBD2|TRBJ2-3|NA|TRBV4-2
TGTGCCAGCAGCCCTCGCGGCAGCGGGGGGGCCAGGGGGGCAGATACGCAGTATTTT
CASSPRGSGGARGADTQYF
>TRBD1|TRBJ1-6|NA|TRBV27
TGTGCCAGCAGGGGAACAGGGGGGAATAATTCACCCCTCCACTTT
CASRGTGGNNSPLHF
>TRBD1|TRBJ1-4|NA|TRBV6-2/TRBV6-3
TGTGCCAGCAGTTCGCCTGACAGGGGGAATGAAAAACTGTTTTTT
CASSSPDRGNEKLFF
>TRBD1|TRBJ1-6|once|TRBV5-1
TGCGCCAGCAGCTTGGCTGACAGGGTTTCGAATTCACCCCTCCACTTT
CASSLADRVSNSPLHF
>NA|TRBJ2-1|NA|TRBV5-1
TGCGCCAGCAGCTCCGGTGCCGGGGTCGTCTACAATGAGCAGTTCTTC
CASSSGAGVVYNEQFF
>NA|TRBJ2-7|NA|TRBV14
TGTGCCAGCAGTGCAGGGACCTACGAGCAGTACTTC
CASSAGTYEQYF
>TRBD2|TRBJ2-7|NA|TRBV7-2
TGTGCCAGCAGCCAGGGGGTAGCGGGGGCCTACGAGCAGTACTTC
CASSQGVAGAYEQYF
>NA|TRBJ2-7|NA|TRBV6-4
TGTGCCAGCAGTGTAGAGGCGGGGGCCCGCTACGAGCAGTACTTC
CASSVEAGARYEQYF
>TRBD1|TRBJ1-2|once|TRBV6-2/TRBV6-3
TGTGCCAGCAGTTACACGGACAGGTTTCCCGTAGTCTATGGCTACACCTTC
CASSYTDRFPVVYGYTF
>NA|TRBJ2-7|NA|TRBV5-1
TGCGCCAGCAGCCAGACAGCGACCTACGAGCAGTACTTC
CASSQTATYEQYF
>TRBD1|TRBJ1-5|NA|TRBV12-5
TGTGCTAGTGGTTTGGCAACCGGGACAGTAAATCAGCCCCAGCATTTT
CASGLATGTVNQPQHF
>NA|TRBJ2-2|NA|TRBV10-3
TGTGCCACCAGACTTGCCGCGAACACCGGGGAGCTGTTTTTT
CATRLAANTGELFF
>NA|TRBJ1-1|NA|TRBV18
TGTGCCAGCTCACCACGATTATCTAGGAACACTGAAGCTTTCTTT
CASSPRLSRNTEAFF
>NA|TRBJ2-5|NA|TRBV15
TGTGCCACCAGCAGAGATCGCGGGGCGGAGACCCAGTACTTC
CATSRDRGAETQYF
>TRBD1|TRBJ1-1|NA|TRBV6-6
TGTGCCAGCAGCAGACAGGGCCAAAAGTCTGAAGCTTTCTTT
CASSRQGQKSEAFF
>TRBD1|TRBJ1-5|NA|TRBV2
TGTGCCAGCAGTCGACAGGGGCAAAGTCAGCCCCAGCATTTT
CASSRQGQSQPQHF
>TRBD1|TRBJ1-4|NA|TRBV30
TGTGCCTGGAGTAAATACCAGGGGGCCGCTAATGAAAAACTGTTTTTT
CAWSKYQGAANEKLFF
>NA|TRBJ2-1|NA|TRBV7-9
TGTGCCAGCAATTCAGAAAAGAATGAGCAGTTCTTC
CASNSEKNEQFF
>NA|TRBJ2-2|NA|TRBV7-6
TGTGCCAGCAGCTTAGTAAACTCCCCCGCTCGGGGCGGGGAGCTGTTTTTT
CASSLVNSPARGGELFF
>NA|TRBJ1-1|NA|TRBV7-6
TGTGCCAGCAGCTTCACGACAGGAGGGAACACTGAAGCTTTCTTT
CASSFTTGGNTEAFF